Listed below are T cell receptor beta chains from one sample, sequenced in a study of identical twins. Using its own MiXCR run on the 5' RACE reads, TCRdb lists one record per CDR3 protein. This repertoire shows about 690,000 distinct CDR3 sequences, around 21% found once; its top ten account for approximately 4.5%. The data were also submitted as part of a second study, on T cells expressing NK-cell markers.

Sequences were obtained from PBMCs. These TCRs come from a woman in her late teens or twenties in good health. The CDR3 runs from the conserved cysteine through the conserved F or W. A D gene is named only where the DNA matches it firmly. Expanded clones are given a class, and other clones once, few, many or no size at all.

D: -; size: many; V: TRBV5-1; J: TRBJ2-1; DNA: TGTGCCAGCAGCTTAGGCGGCCCTAGCAATGAGCAGTTCTTC; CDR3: CASSLGGPSNEQFF
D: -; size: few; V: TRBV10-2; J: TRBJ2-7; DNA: TGCGCCAGCAGTGAGTCGGGGAGCTCCTACGAGCAGTACTTC; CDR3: CASSESGSSYEQYF
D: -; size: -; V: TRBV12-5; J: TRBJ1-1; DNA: TGTGCTAGTGGTTCTAACAGGGTGCACACTGAAGCTTTCTTT; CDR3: CASGSNRVHTEAFF
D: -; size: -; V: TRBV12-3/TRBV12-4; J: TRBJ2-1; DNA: TGTGCCAGCAGACCCCTTAAAGCCTACAATGAGCAGTTCTTC; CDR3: CASRPLKAYNEQFF
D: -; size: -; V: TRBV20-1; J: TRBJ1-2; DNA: TGCAGTGTTTCGGGGGGGTATGGCTACACCTTC; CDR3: CSVSGGYGYTF
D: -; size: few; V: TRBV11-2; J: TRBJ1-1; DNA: TGTGCCAGCAGCTTAGCCTCGATCGAGAAGGCTTTCTTT; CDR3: CASSLASIEKAFF
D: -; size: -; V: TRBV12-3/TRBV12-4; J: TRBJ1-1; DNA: TGTGCCAGCAGAACAAGGGAGGACAGAACTGAAGCTTTCTTT; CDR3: CASRTREDRTEAFF
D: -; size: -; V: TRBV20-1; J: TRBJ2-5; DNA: TGCAGTGCTAGTGCGGCGGCTCTCCAAGAGACCCAGTACTTC; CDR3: CSASAAALQETQYF
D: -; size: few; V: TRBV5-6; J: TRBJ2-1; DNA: TGTGCCAGCAGCTTGATGACTAGGGGATACGATGAGCAGTTCTTC; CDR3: CASSLMTRGYDEQFF
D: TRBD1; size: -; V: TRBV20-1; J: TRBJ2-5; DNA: TGCAGTGCTAGAGACTCCGGGACAGGGGGCGGAAGACGTGAGACCCAGTACTTC; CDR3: CSARDSGTGGGRRETQYF
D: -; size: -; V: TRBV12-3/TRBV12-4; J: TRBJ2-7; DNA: TGTGCCAGCAGTCACCCACGGTGGGGCTCCTACGAGCAGTACTTC; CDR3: CASSHPRWGSYEQYF
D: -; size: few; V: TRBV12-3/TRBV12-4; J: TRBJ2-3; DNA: TGTGCCAGCAGTCCACGGACCGCGGCAGATACGCAGTATTTT; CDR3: CASSPRTAADTQYF
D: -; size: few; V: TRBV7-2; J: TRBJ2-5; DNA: TGTGCCAGCAGCCCGCCGGGAGTTAGAGAGACCCAGTACTTC; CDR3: CASSPPGVRETQYF
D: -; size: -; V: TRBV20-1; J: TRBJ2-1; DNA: TGCAGTGCTAGTGGGGGTGACAATGAGCAGTTCTTC; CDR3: CSASGGDNEQFF
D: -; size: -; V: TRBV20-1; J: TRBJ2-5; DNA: TGCAGTGCTAGGGTGGCACAAGAGACCCAGTACTTC; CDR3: CSARVAQETQYF
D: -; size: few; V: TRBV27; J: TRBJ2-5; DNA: TGTGCCAGCAGGGAGGGCTCGTCAAAAGAGACCCAGTACTTC; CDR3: CASREGSSKETQYF
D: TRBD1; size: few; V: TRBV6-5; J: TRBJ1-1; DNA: TGTGCCAGCAGTTGGGGACAGGGACTGAACACTGAAGCTTTCTTT; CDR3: CASSWGQGLNTEAFF
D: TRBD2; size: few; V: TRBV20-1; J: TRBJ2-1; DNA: TGCAGTGCTGCTCTGACTAGCGGGAGTTTAATGGATGAGCAGTTCTTC; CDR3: CSAALTSGSLMDEQFF
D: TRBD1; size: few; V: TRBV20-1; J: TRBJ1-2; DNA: TGCAGTGCTAGAGTCCCAGGGGGCGCAGGAGGTGGCTACACCTTC; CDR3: CSARVPGGAGGGYTF
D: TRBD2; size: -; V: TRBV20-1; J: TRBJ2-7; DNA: TGCAGTGCTACCAGACTAGCGGGAGGATACTACGAGCAGTACTTC; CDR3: CSATRLAGGYYEQYF
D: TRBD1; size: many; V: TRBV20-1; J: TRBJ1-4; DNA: TGCAGTGCTAGTCCTCTGGACAGGCGGCCTGAAAAACTGTTTTTT; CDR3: CSASPLDRRPEKLFF
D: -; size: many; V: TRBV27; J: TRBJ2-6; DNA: TGTGCCAGCACCGACTCTGGGGCCAACGTCCTGACTTTC; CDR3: CASTDSGANVLTF
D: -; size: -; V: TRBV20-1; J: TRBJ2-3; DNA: TGCAGTGCTCAGGGTCCAACTAGCACAGATACGCAGTATTTT; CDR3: CSAQGPTSTDTQYF
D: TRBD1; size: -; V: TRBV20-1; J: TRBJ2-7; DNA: TGCAGTGCTAGAGGGACAGGGAGGTTGGGGTATGGCGAGCAGTACTTC; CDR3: CSARGTGRLGYGEQYF
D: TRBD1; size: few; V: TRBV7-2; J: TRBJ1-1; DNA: TGTGCCAGCACCGTCGGGACAGTGAACACTGAAGCTTTCTTT; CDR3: CASTVGTVNTEAFF
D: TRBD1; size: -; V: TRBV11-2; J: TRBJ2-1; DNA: TGTGCCAGCAGCTTAGAGAGGCCGACAGGGCTCTACAATGAGCAGTTCTTC; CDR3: CASSLERPTGLYNEQFF
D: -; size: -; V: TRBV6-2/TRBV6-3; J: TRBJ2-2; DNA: TGTGCCAGCAGTGACCCCACCGGGGAGCTGTTTTTT; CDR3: CASSDPTGELFF
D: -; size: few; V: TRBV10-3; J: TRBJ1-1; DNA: TGTGCCATCAGTGAGGGACGGTTTGAAGCTTTCTTT; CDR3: CAISEGRFEAFF
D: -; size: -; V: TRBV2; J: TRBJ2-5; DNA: TGTGCCAGCAGTGCGCGGACTACGGAGACCCAGTACTTC; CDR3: CASSARTTETQYF
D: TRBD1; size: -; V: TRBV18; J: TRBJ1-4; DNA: TGTGCCAGCTCACCCCCAGGGGGTGCTAATGAAAAACTGTTTTTT; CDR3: CASSPPGGANEKLFF
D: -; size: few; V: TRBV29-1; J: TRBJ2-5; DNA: TGCAGCGTTGATCCCAGCGGCCGGGGAGAGACCCAGTACTTC; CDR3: CSVDPSGRGETQYF
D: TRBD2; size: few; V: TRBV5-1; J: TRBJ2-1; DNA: TGCGCCAGCAGCTTCCCGACTAGCGGGGGTTACAATGAGCAGTTCTTC; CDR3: CASSFPTSGGYNEQFF
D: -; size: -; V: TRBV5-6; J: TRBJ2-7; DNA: TGTGCCAGCAGCTTACCTCGGCGCGAGCAGTACTTC; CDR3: CASSLPRREQYF
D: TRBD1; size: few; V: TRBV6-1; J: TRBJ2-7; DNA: TGTGCCAGCAGCTCCCGACAGGGGTGGTACGAGCAGTACTTC; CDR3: CASSSRQGWYEQYF
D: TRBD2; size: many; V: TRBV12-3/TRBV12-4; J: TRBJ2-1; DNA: TGTGCCAGCAGTTTGGGGGGACTAGCTTACAATGAGCAGTTCTTC; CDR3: CASSLGGLAYNEQFF
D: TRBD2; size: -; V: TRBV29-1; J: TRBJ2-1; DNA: TGCAGCGTTGTTGAGACTAGCGGGAGCTCCTACAATGAGCAGTTCTTC; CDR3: CSVVETSGSSYNEQFF
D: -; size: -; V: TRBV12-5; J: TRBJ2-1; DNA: TGTGCTAGTGGTGGAGCGGAAACCCTTTCCTACAATGAGCAGTTCTTC; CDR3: CASGGAETLSYNEQFF
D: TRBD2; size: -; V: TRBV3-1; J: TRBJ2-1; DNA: TGTGCCAGCAGCCGTCCCGGGACTAGCGAGTACAATGAGCAGTTCTTC; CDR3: CASSRPGTSEYNEQFF
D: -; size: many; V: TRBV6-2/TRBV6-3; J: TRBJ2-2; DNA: TGTGCCAGCAGTTACTCAGCCGGGGAGCTGTTTTTT; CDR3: CASSYSAGELFF
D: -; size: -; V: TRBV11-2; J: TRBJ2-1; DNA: TGTGCCAGCAGTAGCACGTTAGCGGCGGCGAATACTTACAATGAGCAGTTCTTC; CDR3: CASSSTLAAANTYNEQFF
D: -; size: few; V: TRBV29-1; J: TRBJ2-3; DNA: TGCAGCGTTGACACAGCCTTTTATAGCACAGATACGCAGTATTTT; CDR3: CSVDTAFYSTDTQYF
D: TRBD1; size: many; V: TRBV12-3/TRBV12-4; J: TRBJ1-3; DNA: TGTGCCAGCAGGCCAACAGGGGGCCTTAGAAACACCATATATTTT; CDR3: CASRPTGGLRNTIYF
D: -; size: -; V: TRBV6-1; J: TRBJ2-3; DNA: TGTGCCAGCAGTCCCCATTGGGAGAGAGTACCGTCTAGCACAGATACGCAGTATTTT; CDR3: CASSPHWERVPSSTDTQYF
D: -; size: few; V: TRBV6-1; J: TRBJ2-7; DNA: TGTGCCAGCAGGCGGGACAGTCTTCCGGGCGAGCAGTACTTC; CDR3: CASRRDSLPGEQYF
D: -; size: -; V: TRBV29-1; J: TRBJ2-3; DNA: TGCAGCGTTGAAGATAACAGGGTGGTCTCAGATACGCAGTATTTT; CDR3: CSVEDNRVVSDTQYF
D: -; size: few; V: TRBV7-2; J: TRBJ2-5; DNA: TGTGCCAGCACCCCGTTGGCCACGGGGGCCCAGTACTTC; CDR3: CASTPLATGAQYF
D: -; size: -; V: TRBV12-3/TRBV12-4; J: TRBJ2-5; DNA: TGTGCCAGCAGTTCCACCCCTAAGACCCAAGACGCTTTTTGTGAAGACCGGGCACAAGAGACCCAGTACTTC; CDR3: CASSSTPKTQDAFCEDRAQETQYF
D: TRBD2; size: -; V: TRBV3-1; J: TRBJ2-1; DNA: TGTGCCAGCAGCCACGGCGGGACTAGCGGGGGTCCAGAGCAGTTCTTC; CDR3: CASSHGGTSGGPEQFF
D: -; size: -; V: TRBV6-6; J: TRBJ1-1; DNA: TGTGCCAGCTGCAGGGAGTCTTGGGCTTTCTTT; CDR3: CASCRESWAFF
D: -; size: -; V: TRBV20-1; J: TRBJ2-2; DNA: TGCAGTGCTATACAGGGTTTCGGCACCGGGGAGCTGTTTTTT; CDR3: CSAIQGFGTGELFF
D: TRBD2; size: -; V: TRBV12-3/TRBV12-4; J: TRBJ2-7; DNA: TGTGCCAGCAGTTCAGGACTAGCAACCGAGCAGTACTTC; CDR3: CASSSGLATEQYF
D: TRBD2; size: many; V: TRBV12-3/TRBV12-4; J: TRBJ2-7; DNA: TGTGCCAGCAGTTTGGGGTTGGCGGGAGTGGGCTACGAGCAGTACTTC; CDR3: CASSLGLAGVGYEQYF